Below, 32 T cell receptor beta chains from the same sample are listed, as sequenced in a study of Graves' ophthalmopathy and Graves' hyperthyroidism. RNA transcripts were the template, and TCR beta CDR3 regions were amplified from them. The first round was an RT-PCR with HTBI primers, and the second round was a multiplex PCR. TCRdb ran MiXCR on the multiplex PCR reads and lists one entry per CDR3 protein. The repertoire holds 240,000 or so distinct CDR3 sequences, with about 47% as singletons. Material for sequencing was peripheral blood. Receptor source: an adult man with Graves' ophthalmopathy.

The rearrangement uses TRBV29-1 and TRBJ1-2; 10 bases align to TRBD1. V lost 7 bases to trimming and J lost 6 bases; unmatched junction nucleotides: 2. The CDR3 is 11 amino acids. Germline-derived CDR1 and CDR2 are SQVTM and ANQGSEA. Here the CDR3 DNA reads TGCAGCGGAGGACAGGGGGATGGCTACACCTTC. It specifies CSGGQGDGYTF. Together with reference TRBV29-1 and TRBJ1-2, the CDR3 gives the full variable domain: SAVISQKPSRDICQRGTSLTIQCQVDSQVTMMFWYRQQPGQSLTLIATANQGSEATYESGFVIDKFPISRPNLTFSTLTVSNMSPEDSSIYLCSGGQGDGYTFGSGTRLTVV.

This clonotype turned up a few times. This chain connects TRBV9 to TRBJ2-5; D possibly corresponds to TRBD2 (5 bases). The length of the CDR3 is 15 residues. Per germline, CDR1 SGDLS and CDR2 YYNGEE. V shed 2 bases and J shed 5 bases, with 16 bases lying between them. CDR3 sequence (DNA): TGTGCCAGCAGCGTTAGTCAGCGGTGGGCGGAGACCCAGTACTTC. It encodes CASSVSQRWAETQYF. The variable domain in full, completed from reference TRBV9 and TRBJ2-5, reads DSGVTQTPKHLITATGQRVTLRCSPRSGDLSVYWYQQSLDQGLQFLIQYYNGEERAKGNILERFSAQQFPDLHSELNLSSLELGDSALYFCASSVSQRWAETQYFGPGTRLLVL.

This chain links TRBV29-1 with TRBJ2-2, with 9 bases identical to TRBD2. Germline trimming cut 6 bases from V and 4 bases from J; bases unmatched to any gene: 12. CDR1 and CDR2 from the germline V gene are SQVTM and ANQGSEA. This CDR3 has 16 amino acids. The CDR3 DNA reads as TGCAGCGTCCAAGCCGGGACTAGCACGTTCACCGGGGAGCTGTTTTTT. It codes for CSVQAGTSTFTGELFF.

Only a few counts were recorded for this clonotype. V gene TRBV24-1 combines with J gene TRBJ2-2; TRBD2 matches at 8 bases. V trimming: 10 bases; J trimming: 6 bases; junction bases outside the gene matches: 12. The CDR3 is 15 residues long. In germline, CDR1 is KGHDR, CDR2 SFDVKD. The CDR3: CATRPGTSVPGELFF. The CDR3 DNA reads TGTGCCACTAGACCCGGGACTAGTGTTCCCGGGGAGCTGTTTTTT.

The table lists this clonotype with a count of one. This chain uses TRBV12-3 or TRBV12-4 with TRBJ2-7, with unresolved D. CDR3 size: 12 residues. V lost 6 bases and J 7 bases, leaving 13 bases between the germline ends. DNA of the CDR3: TGTGCCAGCAGCTCCCGGACGGTTGAGCAGTACTTC. Its protein is CASSSRTVEQYF.

The genes are TRBV7-9 and TRBJ1-5; D may be TRBD1 (5 bases). Germline V lookup: CDR1 SEHNR, CDR2 FQNEAQ (reference sequence). The CDR3 has 16 residues. Trimming took off 1 base at V and 0 bases at J, with 10 bases between the two ends. DNA for the CDR3: TGTGCCAGCAGCTTAGTAGGGGACTATAGCAATCAGCCCCAGCATTTT. It specifies CASSLVGDYSNQPQHF.

This chain connects TRBV15 to TRBJ1-4; 9 positions match TRBD1. Germline CDR1 is LNHNV and CDR2 is YYDKDF (reference sequence). Trimming cost V 1 base and J 6 bases; bases outside gene matches: 6. The CDR3 sequence is 16 residues long. CDR3 nucleotides: TGTGCCACCAGCAGAGGGGACAGGGCGATGGATGAAAAACTGTTTTTT. This gives the protein CATSRGDRAMDEKLFF.

CDR3 protein: CASSLSGPRQGDTQYF. The CDR3 nucleotides are TGTGCCAGCAGCTTATCCGGCCCTCGACAGGGCGATACGCAGTATTTT. This chain joins TRBV7-9 and TRBJ2-3; 7 bases agree with TRBD1. Germline CDR1 is SEHNR and CDR2 is FQNEAQ (reference sequence). V shed 2 bases, J shed 6 bases, and the junction held 11 bases outside the gene matches. CDR3 size: 16 residues.

The chain carries TRBV2 and TRBJ1-4, with 7 bases lining up with TRBD1. The CDR3 sequence is 14 residues long. The V and J ends lost 10 bases and 7 bases, in that order; junction bases with no gene match: 12. Germline V lookup: CDR1 SNHLY, CDR2 FYNNEI. The CDR3 nucleotides are TGTGCCACAAACGACAGGGTAAGAACTGAAAAACTGTTTTTT. As protein: CATNDRVRTEKLFF.

This clonotype was picked up a small number of times. V is TRBV12-3 or TRBV12-4 and J is TRBJ1-1; TRBD1 matches 8 bases. V trimming: 6 bases; J trimming: 4 bases; junction bases outside the gene matches: 4. The CDR3 extends over 13 amino acids. This CDR3 reads CASSWDRSTEAFF. The DNA of the CDR3 is TGTGCCAGCAGCTGGGACAGGAGCACTGAAGCTTTCTTT.

J is TRBJ2-2 and V is TRBV7-9; D call uncertain. The CDR3 is 10 amino acids. CDR1 is SEHNR and CDR2 is FQNEAQ in the germline V gene (reference sequence). V lost 7 bases and J 6 bases, leaving 3 bases between the germline ends. CDR3 DNA sequence: TGTGCCAGCAAATCCGGGGAGCTGTTTTTT. This gives the protein CASKSGELFF.

The rearrangement links TRBV20-1 to TRBJ2-2; 7 nucleotides agree with TRBD2. V shed 0 bases and J 2 bases; nucleotides not matched to a gene: 6. Per germline, CDR1 DFQATT and CDR2 SNEGSKA (reference sequence). The CDR3 totals 16 residues. The CDR3 bases are TGCAGTGCTAGAGATAGGGCTAGCGGTAACACCGGGGAGCTGTTTTTT. Residues: CSARDRASGNTGELFF.

The sample holds one count of this clonotype. The gene calls are TRBV12-5 and TRBJ1-4; D perhaps matches TRBD1 (6 bases). Germline values: CDR1 LGHNT, CDR2 FRNRAP. Trimming left V 5 bases short and J 6 bases short, with 13 bases between. The CDR3 covers 14 residues. The CDR3 DNA follows: TGTGCTAGTGGTGACCAGGGGAGGTATGAAAAACTGTTTTTT. Translating it yields CASGDQGRYEKLFF.

A note on this clonotype: At one of its ends the junction is not consistent with the germline gene, which may arise from a read error. The V and J genes are TRBV9 and TRBJ1-1; D is ambiguous. This CDR3 has 9 amino acids. In germline, CDR1 is SGDLS, CDR2 YYNGEE. The CDR3 spells CASSVNKWF. The CDR3 coding sequence is TGTGCCAGCAGCGTGAACAAGTGGTTT. Full variable domain (outside the CDR3, taken from reference TRBV9 and TRBJ1-1): DSGVTQTPKHLITATGQRVTLRCSPRSGDLSVYWYQQSLDQGLQFLIQYYNGEERAKGNILERFSAQQFPDLHSELNLSSLELGDSALYFCASSVNKWFGQGTRLTVV.

V is TRBV9 and J is TRBJ2-7; 7 nucleotides match TRBD1. CDR3 length: 15 amino acids. The germline V gene has CDR1 SGDLS and CDR2 YYNGEE. The trim removed 4 bases at V and 0 bases at J, leaving 7 bases unmatched. The CDR3 region has the DNA TGTGCCAGCAGCCCCCGGGGACAGAGCTCCTACGAGCAGTACTTC. Protein product: CASSPRGQSSYEQYF.

This clonotype was observed many times. The genes are TRBV29-1 and TRBJ1-5, with 8 bases aligning to TRBD1. With V trimmed by 4 bases and J by 7 bases, 3 bases remained unmatched. The CDR3 loop spans 12 amino acids. Per germline, CDR1 SQVTM and CDR2 ANQGSEA. The CDR3 spells CSVGTGRQPQHF. CDR3 coding DNA: TGCAGCGTTGGGACAGGGAGGCAGCCCCAGCATTTT.

This clonotype was seen a handful of times. The J gene is TRBJ1-4, the V gene TRBV12-3 or TRBV12-4; D is unclear. V gave up 3 bases and J gave up 7 bases, with 9 bases separating them. The CDR3 has 13 residues. In DNA, the CDR3 is TGTGCCAGCAGTTTTGTGTTGGGTGAAAAACTGTTTTTT. Amino acid sequence: CASSFVLGEKLFF.

The chain carries TRBV7-9 and TRBJ2-6; D is undetermined. Germline values: CDR1 SEHNR, CDR2 FQNEAQ (reference sequence). Trimming cost V 5 bases and J 2 bases, with 13 bases left between them. The CDR3 runs to 16 residues. The CDR3 sequence: CASSSRRGTGANVLTF. In DNA, the CDR3 is TGTGCCAGCAGCAGTAGGAGAGGAACTGGGGCCAACGTCCTGACTTTC.

The chain links TRBV7-3 to TRBJ2-2; 9 bases line up with TRBD1. Germline lookup yields CDR1 SGHTA and CDR2 FQGTGA. The CDR3 length is 16 residues. The J segment lost 4 bases and the V segment lost 5 bases, leaving 8 bases of the junction unmatched. CDR3 in amino acids: CASSAWTGELTGELFF. In DNA form, the CDR3 reads TGTGCCAGCAGCGCGTGGACAGGGGAGCTCACCGGGGAGCTGTTTTTT.

The chain links TRBV7-6 to TRBJ1-3, with D possibly being TRBD1 (6 bases). The CDR3 is made up of 17 amino acids. The germline V and J ends were trimmed by 4 bases and 0 bases, with 16 bases remaining between them. The germline CDR1 and CDR2 sequences are SGHVS and FNYEAQ. CDR3 nucleotide sequence: TGTGCCAGCAGCTCCGAGGACAGCTGGCTCTCTGGAAACACCATATATTTT. It yields the protein CASSSEDSWLSGNTIYF. The whole variable domain, filled in from reference TRBV7-6 and TRBJ1-3, reads GAGVSQSPRYKVTKRGQDVALRCDPISGHVSLYWYRQALGQGPEFLTYFNYEAQQDKSGLPNDRFSAERPEGSISTLTIQRTEQRDSAMYRCASSSEDSWLSGNTIYFGEGSWLTVV.

The gene calls are TRBV20-1 and TRBJ1-1; unclear D gene. Germline lookup yields CDR1 DFQATT and CDR2 SNEGSKA (reference sequence). This CDR3 has 12 residues. V gave up 0 bases and J gave up 7 bases, with 9 bases separating them. CDR3 in amino acids: CSAREGPGEAFF. DNA for the CDR3: TGCAGTGCTAGAGAGGGTCCAGGTGAAGCTTTCTTT.

The chain combines TRBV15 with TRBJ1-3, with 12 bases that match TRBD1. Germline V lookup: CDR1 LNHNV, CDR2 YYDKDF (reference sequence). This CDR3 comprises 14 residues. With V trimmed by 5 bases and J by 8 bases, 4 bases remained unmatched. CDR3 sequence: CATSRDRGRDTIYF. CDR3 coding DNA: TGTGCCACCAGCCGGGACAGGGGGCGAGACACCATATATTTT.

The chain has TRBV30 and TRBJ2-7, with 9 bases matching TRBD1. CDR1 is GTSNPN and CDR2 is SVGIG in the germline V gene (reference sequence). V gave up 1 base and J gave up 7 bases; unmatched junction bases: 2. The CDR3 spans 12 residues. The CDR3 DNA is TGTGCCTGGAGTGGGGGACAGGGTGAGCAGTACTTC. It encodes CAWSGGQGEQYF. The full variable domain, its missing parts supplied by reference TRBV30 and TRBJ2-7, is SQTIHQWPATLVQPVGSPLSLECTVEGTSNPNLYWYRQAAGRGLQLLFYSVGIGQISSEVPQNLSASRPQDRQFILSSKKLLLSDSGFYLCAWSGGQGEQYFGPGTRLTVT.

The rearrangement joins TRBV5-1 to TRBJ1-1; D is uncertain. CDR1 and CDR2 from the germline V gene are SGHRS and YFSETQ. V dropped 4 bases and J dropped 8 bases, with 15 bases sitting between them. The CDR3 loop spans 13 amino acids. CDR3 DNA: TGCGCCAGCAGCCTAACCCGTGGCACGGAAGCTTTCTTT. Its translation: CASSLTRGTEAFF.

This clonotype was counted a few times. The junction departs from the called germline gene at one end, perhaps through a read error. This sequence joins TRBV7-7 and TRBJ2-7, with 9 bases fitting TRBD1. This CDR3 region has 16 residues. Germline V gene data show CDR1 as SSHAT and CDR2 as FNYEAQ (reference sequence). The CDR3 region has the DNA TGTGCTAGCAGCCGTGAACCGGGACAGGGCGTCTACGAGCAGTACTTC. Its protein product is CASSREPGQGVYEQYF.

This clonotype has only a few counts. The chain couples TRBV7-9 to TRBJ2-5; possible D gene TRBD1, 6 bases. CDR1 and CDR2 from the germline V gene are SEHNR and FQNEAQ (reference sequence). V lost 5 bases and J lost 2, with 12 bases in between. CDR3 length: 14 residues. This chain's CDR3 is CASSEDTGQETQYF. CDR3 DNA: TGTGCCAGCAGCGAAGACACAGGGCAAGAGACCCAGTACTTC.

The rearrangement joins TRBV11-2 to TRBJ2-7; D ambiguous. The assigned J gene may be wrong: the sequence end matches TRBJ2-1 better. Germline V gene lookup returns CDR1 SGHAT and CDR2 FQNNGV. The CDR3 has 16 residues. The CDR3 reads CASSLGLHPTYNEQFF. The CDR3, as DNA: TGTGCCAGCAGCTTAGGCCTCCACCCAACCTACAATGAGCAGTTCTTC.

The genes are TRBV2 and TRBJ1-5; TRBD1 matches 8 bases. The CDR3 extends over 18 amino acids. With V trimmed by 3 bases and J by 0 bases, 10 bases remained unmatched. Germline loops: CDR1 SNHLY, CDR2 FYNNEI. Here the CDR3 reads CASSDLGTGQNSNQPQHF. CDR3 sequence (DNA): TGTGCCAGCAGTGACCTCGGGACAGGCCAGAATAGCAATCAGCCCCAGCATTTT.

This rearrangement joins TRBV7-3 to TRBJ1-1; no reliable D call. CDR1 and CDR2 from the germline V gene are SGHTA and FQGTGA. The germline V and J ends were trimmed by 0 bases and 3 bases, with 5 bases remaining between them. The CDR3 loop spans 13 amino acids. Here the CDR3 DNA reads TGTGCCAGCAGCTTAACGGCACACACTGAAGCTTTCTTT. This sequence encodes CASSLTAHTEAFF.

This clonotype appeared many times. The CDR3 nucleotides are TGTGCCAGCAGCGAAGGGGCTACCTCAATCGAAAAACTGTTTTTT. It translates to CASSEGATSIEKLFF. This chain uses TRBV9 with TRBJ1-4; TRBD1 might be the D (5 bases). Germline V gene sequence: CDR1 SGDLS, CDR2 YYNGEE. Trimming removed 3 bases at V and 8 bases at J, with 17 bases between. The CDR3 consists of 15 residues.

This clonotype came up a few times. The chain couples TRBV10-3 to TRBJ2-7; 9 bases match TRBD1. The V and J ends lost 4 bases and 5 bases, in that order; junction bases with no gene match: 6. Germline V gene lookup returns CDR1 ENHRY and CDR2 SYGVKD. The CDR3 is 14 residues long. The CDR3 bases are TGTGCCATCAGTGGAGCACAGGGGGCCCACGAGCAGTACTTC. This encodes CAISGAQGAHEQYF.

The chain employs TRBV27 and TRBJ2-7; D remains ambiguous. Trimming pared 6 bases from V and 2 bases from J, leaving 11 bases between. CDR1 is MNHEY and CDR2 is SMNVEV in the germline V gene (reference sequence). The CDR3 covers 13 residues. The CDR3 spells CASRPDPAYEQYF. The DNA of the CDR3 is TGTGCCAGCAGACCGGACCCTGCCTACGAGCAGTACTTC.